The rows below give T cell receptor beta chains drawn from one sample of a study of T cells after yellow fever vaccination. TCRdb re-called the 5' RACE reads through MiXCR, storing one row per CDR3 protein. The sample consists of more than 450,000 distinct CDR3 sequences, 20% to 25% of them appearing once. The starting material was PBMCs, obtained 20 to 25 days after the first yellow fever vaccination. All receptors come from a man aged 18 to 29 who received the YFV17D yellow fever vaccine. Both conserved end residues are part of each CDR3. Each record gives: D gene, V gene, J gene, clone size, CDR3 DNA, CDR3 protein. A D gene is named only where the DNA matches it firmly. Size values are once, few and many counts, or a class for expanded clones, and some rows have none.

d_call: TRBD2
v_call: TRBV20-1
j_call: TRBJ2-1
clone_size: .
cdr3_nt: TGCAGTGCCATCACCTGGACCGGGGGGAGCTCCTACAATGAGCAGTTCTTC
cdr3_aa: CSAITWTGGSSYNEQFF

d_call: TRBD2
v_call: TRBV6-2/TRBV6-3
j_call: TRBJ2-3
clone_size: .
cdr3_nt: TGTGCCAGCAGAAGCGGGGGTTCTGGCACAGATACGCAGTATTTT
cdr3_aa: CASRSGGSGTDTQYF

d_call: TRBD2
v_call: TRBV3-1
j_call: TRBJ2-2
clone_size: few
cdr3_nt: TGTGCCAGCAGCCAAACTAGCGGGGGGGCCACCGGGGAGCTGTTTTTT
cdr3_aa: CASSQTSGGATGELFF

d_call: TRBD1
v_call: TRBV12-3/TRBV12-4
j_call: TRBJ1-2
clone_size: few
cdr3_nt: TGTGCCAGCAGCATCGGACAGGGATCTTATGATGGCTACACCTTC
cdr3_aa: CASSIGQGSYDGYTF

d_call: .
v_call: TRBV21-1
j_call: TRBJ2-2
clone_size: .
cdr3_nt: TGTGCCAGCAGCAAATGGGAGGACTCCAACACCGGGGAGCTGTTTTTT
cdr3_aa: CASSKWEDSNTGELFF

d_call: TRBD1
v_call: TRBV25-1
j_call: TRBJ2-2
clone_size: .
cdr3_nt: TGTGCCAGCAGGGACAGGGTTTTAACCGGGGAGCTGTTTTTT
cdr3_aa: CASRDRVLTGELFF

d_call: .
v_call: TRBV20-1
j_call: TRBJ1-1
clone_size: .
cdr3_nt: TGCAGTGCTAGAAGAATAGGGACTGAAGCTTTCTTT
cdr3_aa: CSARRIGTEAFF

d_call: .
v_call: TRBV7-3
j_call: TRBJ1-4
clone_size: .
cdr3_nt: TGTGCCAGCAGCTCGACTCGGGCCGGCGTTAATGAAAAACTGTTTTTT
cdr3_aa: CASSSTRAGVNEKLFF

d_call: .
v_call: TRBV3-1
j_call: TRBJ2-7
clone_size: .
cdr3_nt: TGTGCCAGCAGCCTGATCCCGACCTACTACGAGCAGTACTTC
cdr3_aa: CASSLIPTYYEQYF

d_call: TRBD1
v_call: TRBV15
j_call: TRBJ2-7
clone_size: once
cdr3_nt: TGTGCCACCAGCGTGGACAGGGTGTCCTACGAGCAGTACTTC
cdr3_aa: CATSVDRVSYEQYF

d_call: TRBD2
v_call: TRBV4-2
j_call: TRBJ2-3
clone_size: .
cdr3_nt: TGTGCCAGCAGCACCTGGGGCGGGGGGGTCCCCTCCTCCACAGATACGCAGTATTTT
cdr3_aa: CASSTWGGGVPSSTDTQYF

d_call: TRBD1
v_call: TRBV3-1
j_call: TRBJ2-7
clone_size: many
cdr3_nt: TGTGCCAGCAGCCCAACCGGGACAGGGTCCTACGAGCAGTACTTC
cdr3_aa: CASSPTGTGSYEQYF

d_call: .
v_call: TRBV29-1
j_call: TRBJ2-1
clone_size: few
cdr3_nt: TGCAGCGTTGAAGATGGTAGGGATGAGCGTCGTGAGCAGTTCTTC
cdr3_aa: CSVEDGRDERREQFF

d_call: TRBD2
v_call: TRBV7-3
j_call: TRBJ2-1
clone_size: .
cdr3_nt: TGTGCCAGCAGCTTAAGGGCTAGCGGGGGAGATGAGCAGTTCTTC
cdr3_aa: CASSLRASGGDEQFF

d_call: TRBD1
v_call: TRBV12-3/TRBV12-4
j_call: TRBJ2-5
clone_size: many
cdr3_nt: TGTGCCAGCAGTTTAAGTGCGGCAGGGGGCGCCGAGACCCAGTACTTC
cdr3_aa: CASSLSAAGGAETQYF

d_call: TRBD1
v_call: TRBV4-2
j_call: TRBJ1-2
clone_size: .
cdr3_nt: TGTGCCAGCAGCCAAGACTGGGCACAGGGGACGGACTATGGCTACACCTTC
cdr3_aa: CASSQDWAQGTDYGYTF

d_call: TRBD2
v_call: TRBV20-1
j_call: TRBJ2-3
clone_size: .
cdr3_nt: TGCAGTGCGGCGGGACTAGCGGGGTTGGATACGCAGTATTTT
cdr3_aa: CSAAGLAGLDTQYF

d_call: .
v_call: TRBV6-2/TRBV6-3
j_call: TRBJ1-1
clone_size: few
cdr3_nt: TGTGCCAGCAGTTACTACCGTCGCAGGTCTGTCCGGAACACTGAAGCTTTCTTT
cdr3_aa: CASSYYRRRSVRNTEAFF

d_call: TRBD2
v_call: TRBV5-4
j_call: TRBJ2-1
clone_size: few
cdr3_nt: TGTGCCAGCAGCTTGGCCGCTAGCGGGGGGGTCCCGTACAATGAGCAGTTCTTC
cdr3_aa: CASSLAASGGVPYNEQFF

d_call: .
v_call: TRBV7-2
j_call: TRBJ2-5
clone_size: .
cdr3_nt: TGTGCCAGCAGGGAGAGTGGAACATGGGTAACCCAGTACTTC
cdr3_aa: CASRESGTWVTQYF

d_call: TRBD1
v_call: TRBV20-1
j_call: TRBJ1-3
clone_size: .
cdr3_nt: TGCAGTGCTGATACAGGGGTGCGAGGAAACACCATATATTTT
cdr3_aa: CSADTGVRGNTIYF

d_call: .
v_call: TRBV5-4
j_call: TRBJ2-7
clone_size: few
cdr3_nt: TGTGCCAGCAGCTTTACCGGGGGCAACGAGCAGTACTTC
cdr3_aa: CASSFTGGNEQYF

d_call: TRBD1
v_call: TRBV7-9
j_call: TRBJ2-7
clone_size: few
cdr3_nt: TGTGCCAGCAGCTTGGCAGGGGGCAAGAACGAGCAGTACTTC
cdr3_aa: CASSLAGGKNEQYF

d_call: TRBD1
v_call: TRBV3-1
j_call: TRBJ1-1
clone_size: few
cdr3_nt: TGTGCCAGCAGCCTCAGAGGGGGCGCGAACACTGAAGCTTTCTTT
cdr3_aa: CASSLRGGANTEAFF

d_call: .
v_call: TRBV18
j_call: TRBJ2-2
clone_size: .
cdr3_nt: TGTGCCAGCTCACCACCAACGGGTGGCGGAGGCGCCTCGAACACCGGGGAGCTGTTTTTT
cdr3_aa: CASSPPTGGGGASNTGELFF

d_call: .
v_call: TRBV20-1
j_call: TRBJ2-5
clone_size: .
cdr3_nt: TGCAGTGCTAGAGAAGTGGATTTACAAGAGACCCAGTACTTC
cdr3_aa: CSAREVDLQETQYF

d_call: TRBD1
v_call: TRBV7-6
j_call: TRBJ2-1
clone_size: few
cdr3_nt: TGTGCCAGCAGCTTTAAAGGACAGGGTGACCATGAGCAGTTCTTC
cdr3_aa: CASSFKGQGDHEQFF

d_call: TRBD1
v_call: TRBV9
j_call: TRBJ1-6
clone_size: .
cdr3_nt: TGTGCCAGCAGCGTAGATTGGTCAGGGGGATCACCCCTCCACTTT
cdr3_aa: CASSVDWSGGSPLHF

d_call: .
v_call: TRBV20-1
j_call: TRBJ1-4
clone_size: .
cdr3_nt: TGCAGTGCCAGAGAGTCAACTAATGAAAAACTGTTTTTT
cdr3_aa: CSARESTNEKLFF

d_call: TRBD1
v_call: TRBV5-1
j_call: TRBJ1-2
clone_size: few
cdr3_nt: TGCGCCACCAGGACAGGGGATGGTGGCTACACCTTC
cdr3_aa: CATRTGDGGYTF

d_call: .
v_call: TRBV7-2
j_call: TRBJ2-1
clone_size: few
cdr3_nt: TGTGCCAGGAGGTCCAGATTTCCCAATGAGCAGTTCTTC
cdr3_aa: CARRSRFPNEQFF